The 25 T cell receptor beta chains given below trace back to one sample, sequenced in a study of shared clonotypes between healthy human individuals. Clones were sequenced by immunoSEQ multiplex PCR, and TCRdb holds only the in-frame ones, with some missing. The sample records about 600,000 clones, just under 97% being singletons. Naive-designated CD8 cells lacked CD45RO, were positively enriched for CCR7, and omitted terminally differentiated effector memory CD45RA+ cells. Sequences were obtained from naive CD8+ T cells sorted from blood. The receptors originated from a woman in her thirties in good health.

The rearrangement links TRBV11-2 to TRBJ2-7; no clear D. This CDR3 has 15 residues. V was clipped by 5 bases and J by 1 base, with 15 bases between them. Germline assignment: CDR1 SGHAT and CDR2 FQNNGV. For the CDR3, the DNA is TGTGCCAGCAGCCGAGGCGCTCAGCCATCCTACGAGCAGTACTTC. Translation gives CASSRGAQPSYEQYF.

The J gene is TRBJ2-7, the V gene TRBV27; D unclear. This CDR3 has 15 residues. Germline V gene lookup returns CDR1 MNHEY and CDR2 SMNVEV (reference sequence). Between the trimmed V and J ends, which lost 6 bases and 5 bases, there was a span of 20 bases. The CDR3 is CASSPSAEGLHEQYF. CDR3 in DNA: TGTGCCAGCAGCCCCTCGGCGGAAGGGCTCCACGAGCAGTACTTC.

V usage is TRBV19 and J usage is TRBJ2-1; D gene unclear. The germline V gene encodes CDR1 LNHDA and CDR2 SQIVND (reference sequence). This CDR3 contains 12 residues. Trimming cost V 6 bases and J 4 bases, with 7 bases left between them. Written as DNA, the CDR3 is TGTGCCAGTAGAGGCCTGTACAATGAGCAGTTCTTC. This encodes CASRGLYNEQFF.

The chain uses TRBV29-1 and TRBJ2-7; D is unclear. V was cut by 3 bases and J by 2 bases, with 14 bases left in between. The CDR3 has 14 amino acids. From germline, CDR1 is SQVTM and CDR2 ANQGSEA. The CDR3 region has the DNA TGCAGCGTTGACTGGGCCGGACCGACCTACGAGCAGTACTTC. This translates into CSVDWAGPTYEQYF.

V usage is TRBV4-1 and J usage is TRBJ2-1; 9 nucleotides match TRBD2. The CDR3 is 15 residues long. The junction had 10 bases not matched to a gene; V was cut back by 6 bases and J by 7 bases. Germline values: CDR1 MGHRA, CDR2 YSYEKL. DNA for the CDR3: TGCGCCAGCAGAAACACCGGGACTAGCTGGAATGAGCAGTTCTTC. It codes for CASRNTGTSWNEQFF.

The chain employs TRBV19 and TRBJ2-1; the match to TRBD2 covers 8 bases. This CDR3 has 15 amino acids. J was trimmed by 5 bases and V by 5 bases; bases with no gene match: 8. Germline values: CDR1 LNHDA, CDR2 SQIVND (reference sequence). The DNA for the CDR3 is TGTGCCAGTAGTGAAGGACTAGCAAATGACAATGAGCAGTTCTTC. Its protein product is CASSEGLANDNEQFF.

V usage is TRBV28 and J usage is TRBJ1-5; D ambiguous. Between the trimmed V and J ends, which lost 6 bases and 11 bases, there was a span of 23 bases. The CDR3 totals 15 residues. Germline V gene lookup returns CDR1 MDHEN and CDR2 SYDVKM. CDR3 sequence: CASRSREEPVESQHF. The CDR3 DNA sequence: TGTGCCAGCAGATCGCGGGAAGAACCGGTTGAGTCCCAGCATTTT.

This chain uses TRBV4-1 with TRBJ2-1, with D hard to call. The V and J ends lost 0 bases and 0 bases respectively, with 6 bases between them. Germline values: CDR1 MGHRA, CDR2 YSYEKL. The CDR3 totals 15 residues. CDR3 nucleotides: TGCGCCAGCAGCCAAGATCAGTACTCCTACAATGAGCAGTTCTTC. Translated: CASSQDQYSYNEQFF.

The genes are TRBV7-2 and TRBJ2-1, with a possible D match to TRBD2 (6 bases). V lost 5 bases to trimming and J lost 6 bases, with 17 bases between them. CDR1 and CDR2 from the germline V gene are SGHTA and FQGNSA. This CDR3 region has 15 residues. As DNA, the CDR3 is TGTGCCAGCAGCCCATTTTTTGGAGGGCCCAATGAGCAGTTCTTC. It translates to CASSPFFGGPNEQFF.

The chain is built from TRBV4-1 and TRBJ2-7; D gene uncertain. This CDR3 comprises 15 residues. V gave up 1 base and J gave up 1 base, with 11 bases separating them. Germline CDR1 MGHRA, CDR2 YSYEKL. The CDR3 DNA is TGCGCCAGCAGCCAAGCGCAATTTACGTCCTACGAGCAGTACTTC. Protein: CASSQAQFTSYEQYF.

This clone was seen only once. The chain has TRBV1 and TRBJ1-1; the DNA was not used to check the table's D call, TRBD1. TRBV1 is a recognized pseudogene. The CDR3 spans 17 residues. The CDR3 sequence is CTSSQDVGDGGNTEAFF. The CDR3 DNA sequence: TGCACCAGCAGCCAAGATGTAGGGGATGGCGGGAACACTGAAGCTTTCTTT.

V usage is TRBV7-2 and J usage is TRBJ2-1, with TRBD2 matching over 11 bases. The junction had 11 bases not matched to a gene; V was cut back by 1 base and J by 6 bases. Looked up from germline, CDR1 is SGHTA and CDR2 is FQGNSA. The CDR3 is 18 amino acids. CDR3 DNA sequence: TGTGCCAGCAGCTTAGGGGGGCCCCTAGCGGGAGGACGCAATGAGCAGTTCTTC. Its translation is CASSLGGPLAGGRNEQFF. The full variable domain, its missing parts supplied by reference TRBV7-2 and TRBJ2-1, is GAGVSQSPSNKVTEKGKDVELRCDPISGHTALYWYRQSLGQGLEFLIYFQGNSAPDKSGLPSDRFSAERTGGSVSTLTIQRTQQEDSAVYLCASSLGGPLAGGRNEQFFGPGTRLTVL.

V gene TRBV9 combines with J gene TRBJ1-2; maybe TRBD1 (5 bases). The length of the CDR3 is 15 residues. Trimming cost V 0 bases and J 6 bases, with 15 bases left between them. The germline gives CDR1 SGDLS, CDR2 YYNGEE. CDR3 sequence reads: CASSVELTAQNGYTF. CDR3 DNA sequence: TGTGCCAGCAGCGTAGAGCTGACAGCTCAGAATGGCTACACCTTC.

The rearrangement joins TRBV30 to TRBJ1-5, with D perhaps matching TRBD1 (5 bases). The CDR3 is 13 amino acids. Germline values: CDR1 GTSNPN, CDR2 SVGIG (reference sequence). Trimming stripped 0 bases from V and 7 bases from J, with 10 bases between. This chain's CDR3 is CAWSVRDHQPQHF. CDR3 nucleotides: TGTGCCTGGAGTGTACGGGACCACCAGCCCCAGCATTTT.

Ten or more counts support this clone. Other DNA variants within this sample encode the same CDR3. V is TRBV27 and J is TRBJ2-7; D not certain. The CDR3 has 11 residues. Germline V gene lookup returns CDR1 MNHEY and CDR2 SMNVEV (reference sequence). V was clipped by 4 bases and J by 0 bases, with 1 base between them. CDR3 in amino acids: CASSSSYEQYF. The CDR3 DNA sequence: TGTGCCAGCAGTTCCTCCTACGAGCAGTACTTC.

The J gene is TRBJ2-7, the V gene TRBV10-3; 8 bases are a match to TRBD1. The CDR3 sequence is 15 residues long. CDR1 is ENHRY, CDR2 SYGVKD, per germline. Losses at the gene ends were 2 bases for V and 3 bases for J; bases not matched to a gene: 6. DNA of the CDR3: TGTGCCATCAGTGAGGATCGACAGGGGTACTACGAGCAGTACTTC. It yields the protein CAISEDRQGYYEQYF.

The rearrangement joins TRBV4-2 to TRBJ2-3; possibly TRBD2 for D (6 bases). Trimming pared 3 bases from V and 0 bases from J, leaving 10 bases between. The CDR3 spans 15 residues. CDR1 is LGHNA and CDR2 is YNFKEQ in the germline V gene. CDR3 DNA: TGTGCCAGCAGCCAGGGGACTCCTAGCACAGATACGCAGTATTTT. Protein sequence: CASSQGTPSTDTQYF.

The chain couples TRBV7-9 to TRBJ1-5, with a weak D call TRBD1 (6 bases). Trimming stripped 0 bases from V and 9 bases from J, with 12 bases between. CDR3 length: 14 amino acids. Germline CDR1 and CDR2: SEHNR and FQNEAQ (reference sequence). CDR3 protein: CASSLAGGTRPQHF. The CDR3 coding sequence is TGTGCCAGCAGCTTAGCGGGGGGCACCAGGCCCCAGCATTTT.

This chain joins TRBV6-1 and TRBJ1-1, with D tentatively TRBD1 (5 bases). V gave up 8 bases and J gave up 4 bases, with 17 bases separating them. This CDR3 is built from 14 residues. Germline V gene data show CDR1 as MNHNS and CDR2 as SASEGT. Here the CDR3 DNA reads TGTGCCAGCCCCTCCGAGGACACCCTCACTGAAGCTTTCTTT. This codes for CASPSEDTLTEAFF.

This chain connects TRBV27 to TRBJ2-3, with a weak D call TRBD2 (6 bases). Germline CDR1 reads MNHEY; CDR2 reads SMNVEV (reference sequence). The CDR3 runs 18 residues. Trimming took 0 bases from V and 3 from J, leaving 19 bases between them. The CDR3 DNA follows: TGTGCCAGCAGTTTATCATTCACTAGCCGCCTAGTTACAGATACGCAGTATTTT. Its translation: CASSLSFTSRLVTDTQYF.

The genes are TRBV27 and TRBJ2-3, with 9 nucleotides matching TRBD2. CDR3 size: 14 residues. Trimming removed 5 bases from V and 4 bases from J; junction bases left unmatched: 4. CDR1 is MNHEY and CDR2 is SMNVEV in the germline V gene (reference sequence). CDR3 region: CASSISGSADTQYF. Written as DNA, the CDR3 is TGTGCCAGCAGTATTAGCGGGAGTGCAGATACGCAGTATTTT.

The CDR3: CASSFRGQPQHF. For the CDR3, the DNA is TGTGCCAGCAGTTTTCGGGGGCAGCCCCAGCATTTT. The chain has TRBV28 and TRBJ1-5; D possibly corresponds to TRBD1 (5 bases). Germline V gene data show CDR1 as MDHEN and CDR2 as SYDVKM. The germline V and J ends were trimmed by 3 bases and 7 bases, with 7 bases remaining between them. The CDR3 runs 12 residues.

V usage is TRBV6-1 and J usage is TRBJ2-1; 7 bases are shared with TRBD2. The germline V gene encodes CDR1 MNHNS and CDR2 SASEGT. The CDR3 sequence is 14 residues long. Germline trimming cut 2 bases from V and 7 bases from J; bases unmatched to any gene: 5. The CDR3 sequence is CASSETGGGNEQFF. In nucleotides, the CDR3 is TGTGCCAGCAGTGAAACGGGGGGAGGGAATGAGCAGTTCTTC.

This clone was observed a single time. The V and J genes are TRBV7-8 and TRBJ2-1, with TRBD1 matching over 7 bases. This CDR3 spans 14 amino acids. Trimming cost V 7 bases and J 7 bases; bases outside gene matches: 10. The germline V gene encodes CDR1 SGHVS and CDR2 FQNEAQ. The CDR3: CASTGTDRENEQFF. CDR3 in DNA: TGTGCCAGCACCGGGACAGATAGGGAGAATGAGCAGTTCTTC.

The rearrangement joins TRBV11-3 to TRBJ2-1; 7 bases are a match to TRBD2. Per germline, CDR1 SGHNT and CDR2 YENEEA. The CDR3 has 16 amino acids. After removal of 1 base from V and 4 bases from J, the junction contained 7 bases not matched to a gene. The CDR3 region is CASSLGGLGSYNEQFF. The CDR3 region has the DNA TGTGCCAGCAGCTTAGGTGGACTAGGCTCTTACAATGAGCAGTTCTTC.